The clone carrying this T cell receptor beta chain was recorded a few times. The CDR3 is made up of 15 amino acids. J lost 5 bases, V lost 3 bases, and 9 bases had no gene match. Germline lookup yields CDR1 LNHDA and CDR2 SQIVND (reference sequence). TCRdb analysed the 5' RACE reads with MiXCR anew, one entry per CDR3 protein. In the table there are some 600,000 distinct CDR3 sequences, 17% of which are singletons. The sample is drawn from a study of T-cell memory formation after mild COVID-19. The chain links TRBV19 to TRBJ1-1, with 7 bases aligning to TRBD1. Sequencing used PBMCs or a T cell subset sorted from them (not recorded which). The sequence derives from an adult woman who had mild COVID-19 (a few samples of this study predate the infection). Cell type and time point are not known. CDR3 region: CASSITGVQRTEAFF. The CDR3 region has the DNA TGTGCCAGTAGTATCACAGGGGTGCAGAGGACTGAAGCTTTCTTT.